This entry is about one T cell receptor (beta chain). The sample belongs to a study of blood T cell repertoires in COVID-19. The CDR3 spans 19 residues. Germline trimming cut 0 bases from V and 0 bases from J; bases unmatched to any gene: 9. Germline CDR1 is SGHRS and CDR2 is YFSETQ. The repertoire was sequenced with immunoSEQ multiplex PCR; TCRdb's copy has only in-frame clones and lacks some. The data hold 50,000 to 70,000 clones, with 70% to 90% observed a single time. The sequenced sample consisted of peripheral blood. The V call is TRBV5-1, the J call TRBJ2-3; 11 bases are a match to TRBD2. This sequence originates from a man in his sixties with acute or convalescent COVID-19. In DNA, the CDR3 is TGCGCCAGCAGCTTGGCAGGGCTAGCGGGAGGTTATAGCACAGATACGCAGTATTTT. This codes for CASSLAGLAGGYSTDTQYF.